What follows describes a single TCR beta chain. No antigen is known for it. This specimen belongs to a study of beta chain features in type 1 diabetes. The authors reverse transcribed all of the isolated RNA, so sequencing captured expressed TCRB transcripts. Clones were sequenced by immunoSEQ multiplex PCR, and TCRdb holds only the in-frame ones, with some missing. Here the sample spans about 900,000 clones, roughly 17% being singletons. Overall study findings and caveats: Any HLA type influence on TCRB rearrangement was left unresolved here.

The sequencing input was naive CD4+ T cells from blood. This TCR came from a woman between 18 and 29 years old in good health.

CDR3 sequence reads: CASSQGIGGISYEQYF. Written as DNA, the CDR3 is TGCGCCAGCAGCCAAGGCATAGGGGGGATTTCCTACGAGCAGTACTTC. This chain joins TRBV4-3 and TRBJ2-7; D possibly uses TRBD1 or TRBD2 (6 bases each). The CDR3 spans 16 residues. From germline, CDR1 is LGHNA and CDR2 YSLEER. V was clipped by 1 base and J by 1 base, with 14 bases between them.